This T cell receptor (beta chain) was identified during a study of T cell repertoires in aging, cancer and after chemotherapy. Whole-study findings and limits: Immunological memory after chemotherapy cannot be judged from the repertoire data.

Amplification of TCR beta used genomic DNA extracted from peripheral blood. This CDR3 is built from 13 residues. Looked up from germline, CDR1 is SQVTM and CDR2 is ANQGSEA. Trimming pared 7 bases from V and 4 bases from J, leaving 16 bases between. By share of the sample, this clonotype is medium-sized. The antigen is unknown. Multiplex touch-down PCR with TRB-A/B primers amplified rearranged V-D-J TRB sequences. Via MiXCR, TCRdb re-called the multiplex PCR reads, giving one row per CDR3 protein. Of 3,000 or so distinct CDR3 sequences in the sample, roughly 34% were seen once. The chain uses TRBV29-1 and TRBJ1-1; D possibly corresponds to TRBD1 (6 bases). This receptor was identified in a human donor with a solid tumor. The sequencing input was blood. CDR3 sequence reads: CSGSGGWSTEAFF. CDR3 coding DNA: TGCAGCGGGAGCGGGGGCTGGAGCACTGAAGCTTTCTTT.